One T cell receptor (beta chain) is described in this entry. This record belongs to a study of blood T cell repertoires in COVID-19. TCRdb keeps only in-frame clones here, not all; method: immunoSEQ multiplex PCR. The table records around 250,000 clones, roughly 86% of them present only once. Germline V lookup: CDR1 MNHEY, CDR2 SVGEGT. The CDR3 is 13 residues long. The germline V and J ends were trimmed by 5 bases and 5 bases, with 9 bases remaining between them. The gene calls are TRBV6-2 or TRBV6-3 and TRBJ2-2; D remains ambiguous. The sequencing input was peripheral blood. This sequence originates from a woman older than 75 with COVID-19, enrolled during active disease. In DNA form, the CDR3 reads TGTGCCAGCAGTAAACAGCCGACCGGGGAGCTGTTTTTT. Translating it yields CASSKQPTGELFF.